These 30 T cell receptor beta chains originate from one sample sequenced in a study of T cell responses to AZD1222 COVID-19 vaccine listed by TCRdb under 2021. The time point label corresponds to: baseline before first vaccination. Receptor amplification or capture employed the immunoSEQ multiplex PCR assay. Sourced from immuneACCESS, this table was stored by TCRdb with only in-frame sequences that have V and J called. A share of the clones is absent; for the studies checked, an unresolved V gene accounts for under half, and the remainder has no known explanation. For this sample the table gives some 160,000 clones, of which about 92% were detected only once. The top ten hold roughly 0.9% of the sample. The sequencing used peripheral blood, collected on day 0 of AZD1222 vaccination. The receptors stem from an adult in good health.

V and J are TRBV24-1 and TRBJ2-5; TRBD2 might be the D (7 bases). The CDR3 covers 16 residues. V was pared by 1 base and J by 1 base, with 12 bases between. The germline V gene has CDR1 KGHDR and CDR2 SFDVKD. The CDR3: CATSDLTGGPQETQYF. CDR3 coding DNA: TGTGCCACCAGTGATTTAACCGGGGGGCCCCAAGAGACCCAGTACTTC.

This rearrangement joins TRBV5-1 to TRBJ2-2; 11 bases line up with TRBD1. The CDR3 has 16 amino acids. J gave up 6 bases and V 6 bases, and 10 bases lay outside the gene matches. Germline loops: CDR1 SGHRS, CDR2 YFSETQ. Written as DNA, the CDR3 is TGCGCCAGCACCAGGACAGGGGGCGTTTTGGCCGGGGAGCTGTTTTTT. Protein sequence: CASTRTGGVLAGELFF.

The rearrangement joins TRBV2 to TRBJ2-3; 11 positions match TRBD2. V lost 1 base to trimming and J lost 10 bases; unmatched junction nucleotides: 10. Germline V gene lookup returns CDR1 SNHLY and CDR2 FYNNEI. The CDR3 covers 16 residues. Here the CDR3 DNA reads TGTGCCAGCAGTGAAGAGGGTAGCGGGGGGGCATATTCGCAGTATTTT. Amino acids: CASSEEGSGGAYSQYF.

This chain uses TRBV9 with TRBJ1-1; D is possibly TRBD1 (6 bases). This CDR3 contains 14 residues. Per germline, CDR1 SGDLS and CDR2 YYNGEE. The V gene lost 4 bases and the J gene lost 1 base, with 11 bases spanning the gap. CDR3 in amino acids: CASSPGAENTEAFF. CDR3 coding DNA: TGTGCCAGCAGCCCAGGGGCAGAGAACACTGAAGCTTTCTTT.

The V gene is TRBV18, the J gene TRBJ1-4, with 8 nucleotides matching TRBD1. The CDR3 contains 16 residues. The trim removed 2 bases at V and 7 bases at J, leaving 9 bases unmatched. Germline V CDR1 and CDR2: KGHSH, LQKENI. The CDR3, as DNA: TGTGCCAGCTCACCAAATGAAGGGACAGGTGGTGAAAAACTGTTTTTT. Amino acid sequence: CASSPNEGTGGEKLFF.

The J gene is TRBJ1-4, the V gene TRBV10-1, with D hard to call. CDR1 and CDR2 (germline): WNHNN, SYGVQD (reference sequence). V was cut by 8 bases and J by 3 bases, with 7 bases left in between. CDR3 length equals 12 residues. The CDR3, as DNA: TGCGCCAGCTTCCGATCTAATGAAAAACTGTTTTTT. It codes for CASFRSNEKLFF.

V and J are TRBV21-1 and TRBJ2-7; the table assigns TRBD2, which was not confirmed against the DNA. TRBV21-1 is a known pseudogene. The CDR3 length is 16 residues. The CDR3 coding sequence is TGTGCCAGCAGCCAAGGACTAGCGGAAATACCCTACGAGCAGTACTTC. Residues: CASSQGLAEIPYEQYF.

V and J are TRBV6-5 and TRBJ2-2; D not certain. Germline V lookup: CDR1 MNHEY, CDR2 SVGAGI. The V end lost 2 bases, the J end lost 7 bases, and 14 bases lay between the germline ends. This CDR3 has 15 amino acids. CDR3 loop: CASSYRQNGIGELFF. The DNA of the CDR3 is TGTGCCAGCAGTTACCGGCAGAATGGTATCGGGGAGCTGTTTTTT.

The rearrangement joins TRBV7-2 to TRBJ2-3; perhaps TRBD2 as D (6 bases). Germline CDR1 and CDR2: SGHTA and FQGNSA. The CDR3 is made up of 17 amino acids. Trimming took off 0 bases at V and 1 base at J, with 14 bases between the two ends. The chain's CDR3 is CASSLALLGTGTDTQYF. The CDR3 bases are TGTGCCAGCAGCTTAGCGCTACTCGGGACTGGCACAGATACGCAGTATTTT.

The J gene is TRBJ1-1, the V gene TRBV4-1; D is undetermined. Trimming pared 6 bases from V and 0 bases from J, leaving 14 bases between. CDR3 length: 15 residues. CDR1 and CDR2 (germline): MGHRA, YSYEKL. CDR3 DNA: TGCGCCAGCAGGGCGGGCTTCGGAATGAACACTGAAGCTTTCTTT. This translates into CASRAGFGMNTEAFF.

The CDR3 region is CASSLGGAGSPLHF. In DNA, the CDR3 is TGCGCCAGCAGCTTAGGGGGGGCTGGTTCACCCCTCCACTTT. The V call is TRBV5-1, the J call TRBJ1-6, with TRBD1 as a possible D gene (6 bases). V dropped 2 bases and J dropped 9 bases, with 12 bases sitting between them. Germline V gene data show CDR1 as SGHRS and CDR2 as YFSETQ. This CDR3 has 14 residues.

The rearrangement joins TRBV10-3 to TRBJ1-6; 7 positions agree with TRBD1. This CDR3 contains 15 residues. CDR1 ENHRY and CDR2 SYGVKD come from the germline V gene. The junction had 2 bases not matched to a gene; V was cut back by 0 bases and J by 6 bases. The CDR3 protein is CAISESHRGNSPLHF. The DNA for the CDR3 is TGTGCCATCAGTGAGTCGCACAGGGGTAATTCACCCCTCCACTTT.

The chain combines TRBV7-6 with TRBJ1-3; D is ambiguous. Between the trimmed V and J ends, which lost 3 bases and 0 bases, there was a span of 12 bases. Per germline, CDR1 SGHVS and CDR2 FNYEAQ. This CDR3 is built from 16 residues. CDR3 amino acids: CASSLGSLLSGNTIYF. The CDR3 coding sequence is TGTGCCAGCAGCTTGGGCAGCTTACTCTCTGGAAACACCATATATTTT.

This sequence joins TRBV24-1 and TRBJ2-3; D is perhaps TRBD1 (5 bases). CDR1 and CDR2 (germline): KGHDR, SFDVKD. The CDR3 contains 17 residues. Trimming removed 3 bases from V and 3 bases from J, with 18 bases in between. The CDR3 DNA sequence: TGTGCCACCAGTGATCAAAATTCAGGGTTAAAGACAGATACGCAGTATTTT. As protein: CATSDQNSGLKTDTQYF.

This sequence joins TRBV18 and TRBJ1-6, with 7 bases that match TRBD1. The CDR3 consists of 14 residues. V lost 3 bases, J lost 8 bases, and 4 bases stayed unmatched. Germline V gives CDR1 KGHSH, CDR2 LQKENI. CDR3 nucleotide sequence: TGTGCCAGCTCACCCGACAGGGCGGATTCACCCCTCCACTTT. Protein product: CASSPDRADSPLHF.

The rearrangement joins TRBV11-3 to TRBJ1-4; 8 nucleotides line up with TRBD1. Germline V gives CDR1 SGHNT, CDR2 YENEEA. The trim removed 5 bases at V and 0 bases at J, leaving 5 bases unmatched. This CDR3 is built from 16 residues. The CDR3 spells CASSDLQGATNEKLFF. In DNA form, the CDR3 reads TGTGCCAGCAGCGATTTACAGGGGGCAACTAATGAAAAACTGTTTTTT.

The V gene is TRBV3-1 (or the pseudogene TRBV3-2), the J gene TRBJ1-1; unclear D gene. This CDR3 region has 13 residues. Trimming took off 6 bases at V and 7 bases at J, with 15 bases between the two ends. Germline V lookup: CDR1 LGHDT, CDR2 YNNKEL (reference sequence). In DNA form, the CDR3 reads TGTGCCAGCAGTCTTCATGGGCCGCTTGAAGCTTTCTTT. Its translation: CASSLHGPLEAFF.

The chain employs TRBV7-9 and TRBJ1-2; no clear D gene. CDR3 length: 12 amino acids. The germline CDR1 and CDR2 sequences are SEHNR and FQNEAQ (reference sequence). The V end was cut by 5 bases, the J end by 7 bases, with 11 bases between. CDR3: CASSEGVAGYTF. In DNA form, the CDR3 reads TGTGCCAGCAGCGAGGGTGTTGCTGGCTACACCTTC.

The J gene is TRBJ1-3, the V gene TRBV5-6; D remains unclear. Trimming pared 4 bases from V and 2 bases from J, leaving 16 bases between. Germline values: CDR1 SGHDT, CDR2 YYEEEE. The CDR3 is 16 residues long. The CDR3 protein is CASSPARGGTGNTIYF. The CDR3 nucleotides read TGTGCCAGCAGCCCGGCGCGGGGAGGGACTGGAAACACCATATATTTT.

V is TRBV28 and J is TRBJ1-5; D uncertain. V was cut by 6 bases and J by 0 bases, with 6 bases left in between. Per germline, CDR1 MDHEN and CDR2 SYDVKM. The CDR3 runs 13 residues. CDR3 loop: CASRPNSNQPQHF. DNA of the CDR3: TGTGCCAGCAGGCCTAATAGCAATCAGCCCCAGCATTTT.

The chain has TRBV11-3 and TRBJ1-1; TRBD1 aligns across 7 bases. Germline CDR1 SGHNT, CDR2 YENEEA. V lost 5 bases, J lost 5 bases, and 8 bases stayed unmatched. The CDR3 has 14 residues. The CDR3 DNA reads as TGTGCCAGCAGCCCCACAGGGGTGGTGACTGAAGCTTTCTTT. It codes for CASSPTGVVTEAFF.

CDR3 protein: CASSLGYGNTEAFF. The CDR3, as DNA: TGTGCCAGCAGTTTGGGATACGGGAACACTGAAGCTTTCTTT. V and J are TRBV6-5 and TRBJ1-1; the D is unclear. CDR3 size: 14 residues. Germline CDR1 MNHEY, CDR2 SVGAGI. V lost 4 bases and J 1 base, leaving 10 bases between the germline ends.

In this sample, this clone turned up once. This chain connects TRBV18 to TRBJ1-4; a possible D gene is TRBD1 (6 bases). The CDR3 extends over 15 amino acids. Germline loops: CDR1 KGHSH, CDR2 LQKENI. Trimming shortened V by 2 bases and J by 3 bases, and 10 bases separated the two germline ends. The CDR3 coding sequence is TGTGCCAGCTCACCAGCGGACAGCCCTAATGAAAAACTGTTTTTT. This codes for CASSPADSPNEKLFF.

The chain combines TRBV9 with TRBJ2-1; 9 bases are shared with TRBD1. The V segment lost 4 bases and the J segment 4 bases; nucleotides outside the gene matches: 15. Germline V lookup: CDR1 SGDLS, CDR2 YYNGEE. CDR3 length: 18 residues. The CDR3 DNA reads as TGTGCCAGCAGCACCCTGAGGACAGGGGTTCTAAATTACAATGAGCAGTTCTTC. Its translation: CASSTLRTGVLNYNEQFF.

The CDR3 region has the DNA TGTGCCAGCAGCGCGACAGGGAAACAGTACTTC. As protein: CASSATGKQYF. The V gene is TRBV9, the J gene TRBJ2-7, with 7 bases lining up with TRBD1. The CDR3 is made up of 11 amino acids. CDR1 and CDR2 (germline): SGDLS, YYNGEE. Trimming removed 3 bases from V and 10 bases from J; junction bases left unmatched: 4.

This rearrangement joins TRBV6-2 or TRBV6-3 to TRBJ2-3, with 14 nucleotides matching TRBD2. J lost 2 bases, V lost 4 bases, and 11 bases had no gene match. Germline V gene lookup returns CDR1 MNHEY and CDR2 SVGEGT. The CDR3 sequence is 19 residues long. CDR3 nucleotide sequence: TGTGCCAGCAGTTCTATATACGGGACTAGCGGGGGAATCACAGATACGCAGTATTTT. Residues: CASSSIYGTSGGITDTQYF.

The chain uses TRBV3-1 (or the pseudogene TRBV3-2) and TRBJ2-3, with 7 positions matching TRBD2. This CDR3 contains 16 residues. Germline-derived CDR1 and CDR2 are LGHDT and YNNKEL (reference sequence). With 0 bases clipped from V and 8 bases from J, the junction kept 11 bases outside the gene matches. The DNA of the CDR3 is TGTGCCAGCAGCCAAGAAGCGGGGTCGAAGTCTACTACGCAGTATTTT. Amino acids: CASSQEAGSKSTTQYF.

The CDR3: CASSQDGPGGYGYTF. The DNA for the CDR3 is TGTGCCAGCAGCCAAGATGGGCCAGGGGGCTATGGCTACACCTTC. The gene calls are TRBV4-2 and TRBJ1-2; the match to TRBD1 covers 7 bases. The CDR3 consists of 15 residues. CDR1 LGHNA and CDR2 YNFKEQ come from the germline V gene. J gave up 4 bases and V 0 bases, and 5 bases lay outside the gene matches.

The chain carries TRBV5-1 and TRBJ1-1; D remains ambiguous. Per germline, CDR1 SGHRS and CDR2 YFSETQ. Trimming took 4 bases from V and 8 from J, leaving 18 bases between them. The CDR3 runs to 14 residues. DNA for the CDR3: TGCGCCAGCAGCATTTACCCGAGTTTTCAAGAAGCTTTCTTT. Its protein product is CASSIYPSFQEAFF.

This chain uses TRBV19 with TRBJ1-1, with D possibly matching TRBD1 (5 bases). This CDR3 has 14 amino acids. Trimming cost V 5 bases and J 4 bases, with 14 bases left between them. CDR1 and CDR2 from the germline V gene are LNHDA and SQIVND (reference sequence). The CDR3 region has the DNA TGTGCCAGTAGTCACAGGCTCGGGCCCACTGAAGCTTTCTTT. The encoded protein is CASSHRLGPTEAFF.